A selection of T cell receptor beta chains follows, all from one sample in a study of cytomegalovirus exposure and HLA in healthy donors. Method: immunoSEQ multiplex PCR; TCRdb's copy keeps in-frame clones and lacks some. Of around 100,000 clones listed, about three quarters were seen once; the top ten hold roughly 4.9%. Sequenced input: PBMCs. The source of these receptors is a female donor in good health and CMV-seropositive. Both conserved end residues are part of each CDR3. D genes are given only for firm matches. Size tells how often a clone was seen (once, few, many) or the class of an expanded clone, and some rows leave it out.

v_call	d_call	j_call	clone_size	cdr3_nt	cdr3_aa
TRBV19	.	TRBJ1-3	.	TGTGCCAGTACCTCACTGAGCTCTGGAAACACCATATATTTT	CASTSLSSGNTIYF
TRBV13	TRBD2	TRBJ2-7	.	TGTGCCAGCAGCTCCCGGGGGGGACTGGGGGGGAATCGTGACGAGCAGTACTTC	CASSSRGGLGGNRDEQYF
TRBV18	TRBD1	TRBJ1-1	.	TGTGCCAGCTCACCATTAGACAGGGGGACTGAAGCTTTCTTT	CASSPLDRGTEAFF
TRBV19	TRBD1	TRBJ1-5	.	TGTGCCAGTACACGACAGGGTCTAGGCCGTCAGCCCCAGCATTTT	CASTRQGLGRQPQHF
TRBV2	.	TRBJ1-6	.	TGTGCCAGCAGCGGAGACCGGTCACCCCTCCACTTT	CASSGDRSPLHF
TRBV6-6	.	TRBJ2-6	.	TGTGCCAGCAGAACCCGGGGCTCTGGGGCCAACGTCCTGACTTTC	CASRTRGSGANVLTF
TRBV7-2	TRBD2	TRBJ2-1	.	TGTGCCAGCAGCTTAGGGGCGGGGGGATACAATGAGCAGTTCTTC	CASSLGAGGYNEQFF
TRBV5-4	.	TRBJ2-5	.	TGTGCCAGCAGCCCACGAAACCTAGGCAGGGAAGAGACCCAGTACTTC	CASSPRNLGREETQYF
TRBV6-1	.	TRBJ1-1	.	TGTGCCAGCAGTGAAGGAGGGGGAGGGACTGAAGCTTTCTTT	CASSEGGGGTEAFF
TRBV30	.	TRBJ1-1	once	TGTGCCTGGAGTGGGACAGCCCGAGGGGAAGCTTTCTTT	CAWSGTARGEAFF
TRBV29-1	TRBD1	TRBJ1-2	.	TGCAGCGTTGATACAGGGGACTATGGCTACACCTTC	CSVDTGDYGYTF
TRBV12-5	TRBD1	TRBJ2-1	.	TGTGCTAGTGGACTGGACAGGAGCTCCTACAATGAGCAGTTCTTC	CASGLDRSSYNEQFF
TRBV7-2	.	TRBJ2-7	.	TGTGCCAGCGGCTACACCACCTACGAGCAGTACTTC	CASGYTTYEQYF
TRBV29-1	.	TRBJ2-1	.	TGCAGCGCGTTCGCCTACAATGAGCAGTTCTTC	CSAFAYNEQFF
TRBV28	.	TRBJ1-4	.	TGTGCCACCTCGGGGGACGCGACTAATGAAAAACTGTTTTTT	CATSGDATNEKLFF
TRBV6-5	TRBD2	TRBJ2-1	few	TGTGCCAGCAGCGAGACTAGCGGGAGGAACCATGAGCAGTTCTTC	CASSETSGRNHEQFF
TRBV15	.	TRBJ2-6	.	TGTGCCACCAGCAGGAGAGGAGGGCCTGGGGCCAACGTCCTGACTTTC	CATSRRGGPGANVLTF
TRBV4-1	TRBD1	TRBJ1-4	.	TGCGCCAGCAGCCCTGGCCTGACAGGGGCCTTGAGTGCAACTAATGAAAAACTGTTTTTT	CASSPGLTGALSATNEKLFF
TRBV27	TRBD1	TRBJ2-7	.	TGTGCCAGCAGCCAAAGAGCCGCGACAGGGAACGAGCAGTACTTC	CASSQRAATGNEQYF
TRBV7-3	.	TRBJ2-1	.	TGTGCCAGCAGCTTAACCGAAGTAGCGCGGCAGTTCTTC	CASSLTEVARQFF
TRBV7-8	TRBD1	TRBJ2-7	.	TGTGCCAGCAGCCGTTACACCGGGACAGGGAGCGAGCAGTACTTC	CASSRYTGTGSEQYF
TRBV11-1	TRBD2	TRBJ2-2	.	TGTGCCAGCAGCCCTGGGACTAGCGGGATCACCGGGGAGCTGTTTTTT	CASSPGTSGITGELFF
TRBV6-1	TRBD1	TRBJ1-1	.	TGTGCCAGCGGGGCCGACAGGGGAATCTCTGAAGCTTTCTTT	CASGADRGISEAFF
TRBV19	TRBD1	TRBJ2-5	.	TGTGCCAGTAGTGCTCAGGGGGCTATGTACCAAGAGACCCAGTACTTC	CASSAQGAMYQETQYF
TRBV10-3	.	TRBJ1-1	.	TGTGCCATCAGAGGGGGAATGAACACTGAAGCTTTCTTT	CAIRGGMNTEAFF
TRBV5-8	.	TRBJ1-6	few	TGTGCCAGCAGCTTGCCCGGACAGTATAATTCACCCCTCCACTTT	CASSLPGQYNSPLHF
TRBV28	.	TRBJ2-7	.	TGTGCCAGCAGCTCCTCAAGCGGGCCGTGGTTCGGGGAGCAGTACTTC	CASSSSSGPWFGEQYF
TRBV4-1	TRBD2	TRBJ2-7	medium-sized	TGCGCCAGCAGCCAAGCCTTACTAGCGGGCGGCACCTACGAGCAGTACTTC	CASSQALLAGGTYEQYF
TRBV4-1	TRBD1	TRBJ1-4	.	TGCGCCAGCAGCCAGACCGGGACAGGGAATGAAAAACTGTTTTTT	CASSQTGTGNEKLFF
TRBV11-2	TRBD2	TRBJ2-7	medium-sized	TGTGCCAGCGGAGCTAGCGGGGGTTACGAGCAGTACTTC	CASGASGGYEQYF
TRBV7-2	.	TRBJ1-2	.	TGTGCCAGCAGCTGGACAGACTATGGCTACACCTTC	CASSWTDYGYTF
TRBV2	.	TRBJ1-1	.	TGTGCCAGCAGCCAACAAGAGACAATGAACACTGAAGCTTTCTTT	CASSQQETMNTEAFF
TRBV4-1	.	TRBJ2-1	.	TGCGCCAGCAGCCTATCCCGGTCCAACAATGAGCAGTTCTTC	CASSLSRSNNEQFF
TRBV6-5	.	TRBJ1-5	.	TGTGCCAGCAGTCCGGACAGTCTATATCAGCCCCAGCATTTT	CASSPDSLYQPQHF
TRBV10-3	.	TRBJ2-5	.	TGTGCCATCAGTGCGAGGGAGACCCAGTACTTC	CAISARETQYF